A single T cell receptor beta chain is shown here with its context. This clonotype was detected many times. Its antigen remains unidentified. No much larger clonotype is one base removed from it; base qualities were not supplied. The protocol used for the library was PCR. Sequenced on an Illumina HiSeq 2500. TCR library preparation used molecular barcoding, with unique molecular identifiers applied to normalize quantification of the TCRbeta repertoire. TCRdb trimmed the raw reads at Q25, called clones with MiXCR and kept productive beta chains. Merged by CDR3 protein, the rows form single entries marked with the most common genes and DNA. The sample table lists hundreds of thousands of distinct CDR3 sequences, approximately 12% of them with a count of one. The ten largest make up about 2.6% of the sample. Inclusive of the bounding cysteine and phenylalanine, the CDR3 is 15 residues long. Solely the CDR3 DNA is kept, with 45 bases framed from the first base. Cut back by 3 bases and 0 bases, the V and J ends lie 5 bases apart. From the germline V gene, CDR1 is KGHDR and CDR2 is SFDVKD.

The sample originates from a study of T-cell reconstitution after alpha-beta-depleted transplantation in children (dated by TCRdb to about 2016). For the study in its entirety: T-cell immune reconstitution after TCRalphabeta/CD19-depleted allogeneic hematopoietic cell transplantation in children was quantitatively tracked in the study by means of TCR repertoire profiling.

The chain employs TRBV24-1 and TRBJ2-6; the D gene assignment is ambiguous. The receptor was derived from a human donor who donated a stem cell graft to a child with acute lymphoblastic leukemia. Material: PBMCs from the stem cell graft donor, obtained from the stem cell graft. The DNA sequence is given as TGTGCCACCAGTGATAGGACCTCTGGGGCCAACGTCCTGACTTTC. This sequence encodes CATSDRTSGANVLTF.